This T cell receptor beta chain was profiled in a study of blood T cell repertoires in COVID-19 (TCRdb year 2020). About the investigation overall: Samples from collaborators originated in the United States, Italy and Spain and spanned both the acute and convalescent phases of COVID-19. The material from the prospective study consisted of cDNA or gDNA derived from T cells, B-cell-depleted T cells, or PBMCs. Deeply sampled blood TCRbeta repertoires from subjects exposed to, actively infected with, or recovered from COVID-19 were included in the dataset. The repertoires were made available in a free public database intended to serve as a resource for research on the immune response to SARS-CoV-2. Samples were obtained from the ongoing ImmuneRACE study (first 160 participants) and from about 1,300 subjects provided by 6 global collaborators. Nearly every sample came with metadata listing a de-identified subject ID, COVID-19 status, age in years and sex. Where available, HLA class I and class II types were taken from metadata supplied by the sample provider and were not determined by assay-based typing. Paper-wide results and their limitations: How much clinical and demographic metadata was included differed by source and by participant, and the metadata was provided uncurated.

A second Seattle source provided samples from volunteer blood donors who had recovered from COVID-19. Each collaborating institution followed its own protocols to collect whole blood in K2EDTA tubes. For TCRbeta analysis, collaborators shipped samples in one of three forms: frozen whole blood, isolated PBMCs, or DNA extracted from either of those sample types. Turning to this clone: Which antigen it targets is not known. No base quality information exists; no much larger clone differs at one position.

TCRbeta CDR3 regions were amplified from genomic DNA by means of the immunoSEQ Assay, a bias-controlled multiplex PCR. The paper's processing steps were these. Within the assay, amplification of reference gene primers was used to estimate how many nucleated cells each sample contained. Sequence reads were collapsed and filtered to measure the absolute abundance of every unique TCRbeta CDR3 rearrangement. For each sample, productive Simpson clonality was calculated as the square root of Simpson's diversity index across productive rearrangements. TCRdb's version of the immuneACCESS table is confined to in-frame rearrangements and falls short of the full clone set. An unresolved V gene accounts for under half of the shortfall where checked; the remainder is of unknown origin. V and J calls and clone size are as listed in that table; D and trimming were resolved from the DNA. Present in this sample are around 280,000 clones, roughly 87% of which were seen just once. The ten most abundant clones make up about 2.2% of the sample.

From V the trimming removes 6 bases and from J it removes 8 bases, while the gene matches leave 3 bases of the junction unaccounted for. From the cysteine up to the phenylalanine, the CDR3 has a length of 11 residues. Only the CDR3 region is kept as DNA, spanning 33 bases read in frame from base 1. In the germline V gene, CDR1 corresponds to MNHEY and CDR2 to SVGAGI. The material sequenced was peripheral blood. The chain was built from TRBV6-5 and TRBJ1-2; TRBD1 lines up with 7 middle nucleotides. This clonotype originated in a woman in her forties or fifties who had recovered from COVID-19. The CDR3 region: CASSTGEGYTF. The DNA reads TGTGCCAGCAGCACAGGGGAGGGCTACACCTTC.